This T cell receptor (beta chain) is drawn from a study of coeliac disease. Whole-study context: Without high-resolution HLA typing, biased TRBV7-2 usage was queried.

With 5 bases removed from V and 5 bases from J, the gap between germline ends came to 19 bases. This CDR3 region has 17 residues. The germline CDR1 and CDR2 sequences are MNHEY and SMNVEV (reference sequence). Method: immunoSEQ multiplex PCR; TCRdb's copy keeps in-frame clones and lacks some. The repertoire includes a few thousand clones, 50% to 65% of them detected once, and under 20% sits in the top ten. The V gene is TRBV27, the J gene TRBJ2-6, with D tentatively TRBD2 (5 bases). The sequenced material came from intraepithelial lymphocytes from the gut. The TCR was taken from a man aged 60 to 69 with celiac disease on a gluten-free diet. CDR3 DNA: TGTGCCAGCAGTGGGAGTACGCTACAAAGTCGGGCCAACGTCCTGACTTTC. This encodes CASSGSTLQSRANVLTF.